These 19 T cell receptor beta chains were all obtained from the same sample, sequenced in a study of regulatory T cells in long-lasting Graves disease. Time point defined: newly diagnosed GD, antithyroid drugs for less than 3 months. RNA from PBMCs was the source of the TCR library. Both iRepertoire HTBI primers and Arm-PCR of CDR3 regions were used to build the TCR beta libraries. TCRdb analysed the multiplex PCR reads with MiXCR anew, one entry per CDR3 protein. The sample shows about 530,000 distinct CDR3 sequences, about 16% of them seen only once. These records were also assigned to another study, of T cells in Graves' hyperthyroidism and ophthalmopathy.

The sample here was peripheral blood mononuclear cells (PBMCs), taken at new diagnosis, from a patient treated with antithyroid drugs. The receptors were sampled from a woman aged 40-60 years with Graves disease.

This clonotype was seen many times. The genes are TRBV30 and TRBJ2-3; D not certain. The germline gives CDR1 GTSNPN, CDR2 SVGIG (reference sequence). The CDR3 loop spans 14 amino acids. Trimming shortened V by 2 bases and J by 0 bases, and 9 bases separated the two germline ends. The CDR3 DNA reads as TGTGCCTGGAGTCTCTATCTGAGCACAGATACGCAGTATTTT. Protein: CAWSLYLSTDTQYF.

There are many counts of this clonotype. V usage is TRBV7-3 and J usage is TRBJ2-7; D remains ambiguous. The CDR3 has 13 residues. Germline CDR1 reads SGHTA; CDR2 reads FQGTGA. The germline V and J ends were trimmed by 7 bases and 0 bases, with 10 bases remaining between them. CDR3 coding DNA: TGTGCCAGCATCCACGAGGCCTCCTACGAGCAGTACTTC. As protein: CASIHEASYEQYF.

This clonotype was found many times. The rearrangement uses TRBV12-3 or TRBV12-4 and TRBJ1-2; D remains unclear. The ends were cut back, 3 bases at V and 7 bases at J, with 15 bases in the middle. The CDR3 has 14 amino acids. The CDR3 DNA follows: TGTGCCAGCAGTTTTGGGGAGTCTATTAGTGGCTACACCTTC. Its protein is CASSFGESISGYTF.

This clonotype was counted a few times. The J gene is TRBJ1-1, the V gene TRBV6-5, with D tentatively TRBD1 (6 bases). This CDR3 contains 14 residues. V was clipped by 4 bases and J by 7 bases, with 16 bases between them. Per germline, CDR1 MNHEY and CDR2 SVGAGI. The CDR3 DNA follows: TGTGCCAGCAGTTGGGGGGCAGGGGAGGGTGAAGCTTTCTTT. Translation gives CASSWGAGEGEAFF.

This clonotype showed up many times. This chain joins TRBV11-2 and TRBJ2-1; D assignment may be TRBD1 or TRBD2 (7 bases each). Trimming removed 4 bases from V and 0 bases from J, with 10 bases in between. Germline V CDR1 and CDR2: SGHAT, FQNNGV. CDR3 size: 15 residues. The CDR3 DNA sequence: TGTGCCAGCAGCTCCAGGGGGGGCTCCTACAATGAGCAGTTCTTC. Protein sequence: CASSSRGGSYNEQFF.

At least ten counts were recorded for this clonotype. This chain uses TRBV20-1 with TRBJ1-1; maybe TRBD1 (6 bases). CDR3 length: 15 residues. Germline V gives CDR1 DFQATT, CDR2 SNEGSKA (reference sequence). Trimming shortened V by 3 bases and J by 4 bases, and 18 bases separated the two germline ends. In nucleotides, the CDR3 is TGCAGTGCTAGCCCGGGACATAGGCCCGGCACTGAAGCTTTCTTT. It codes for CSASPGHRPGTEAFF.

Here the CDR3 DNA reads TGTGCCAGGGGTGGCTACACCTTC. This codes for CARGGYTF. The gene calls are TRBV3-1 and TRBJ1-2; D unclear. The germline V and J ends were trimmed by 9 bases and 7 bases, with 3 bases remaining between them. Per the germline V gene, CDR1 is LGHDT and CDR2 is YNNKEL (reference sequence). CDR3 length equals 8 residues.

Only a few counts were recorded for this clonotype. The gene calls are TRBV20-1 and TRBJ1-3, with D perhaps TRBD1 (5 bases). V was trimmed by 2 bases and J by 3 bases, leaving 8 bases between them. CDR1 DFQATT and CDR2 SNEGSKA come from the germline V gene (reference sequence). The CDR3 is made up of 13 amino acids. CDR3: CSARQGVGNTIYF. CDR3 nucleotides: TGCAGTGCTAGACAAGGGGTTGGAAACACCATATATTTT.

Written as DNA, the CDR3 is TGTGCCACCAGCATTTTAGGGACAGGGAACACTGAAGCTTTCTTT. Amino acids: CATSILGTGNTEAFF. This rearrangement joins TRBV15 to TRBJ1-1; the match to TRBD1 covers 8 bases. Looked up from germline, CDR1 is LNHNV and CDR2 is YYDKDF (reference sequence). The V segment lost 4 bases and the J segment 1 base; nucleotides outside the gene matches: 5. The CDR3 consists of 15 residues.

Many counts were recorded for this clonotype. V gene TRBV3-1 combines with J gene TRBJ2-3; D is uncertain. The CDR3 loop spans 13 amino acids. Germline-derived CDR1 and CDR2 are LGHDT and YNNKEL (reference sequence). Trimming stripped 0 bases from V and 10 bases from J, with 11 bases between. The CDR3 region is CASSQDWGSPQYF. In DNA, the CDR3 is TGTGCCAGCAGCCAAGATTGGGGATCGCCGCAGTATTTT.

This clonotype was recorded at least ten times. CDR3 protein: CSVLTVSYEQYF. CDR3 bases: TGCAGCGTTCTGACAGTCTCCTACGAGCAGTACTTC. The chain has TRBV29-1 and TRBJ2-7, with D maybe TRBD1 (5 bases). V was clipped by 5 bases and J by 0 bases, with 8 bases between them. The CDR3 totals 12 residues. The germline V gene has CDR1 SQVTM and CDR2 ANQGSEA.

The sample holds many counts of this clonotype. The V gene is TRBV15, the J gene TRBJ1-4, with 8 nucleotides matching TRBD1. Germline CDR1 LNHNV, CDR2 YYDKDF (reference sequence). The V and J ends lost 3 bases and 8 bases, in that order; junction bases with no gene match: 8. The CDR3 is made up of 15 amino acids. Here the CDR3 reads CATSSNTGGREKLFF. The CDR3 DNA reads TGTGCCACCAGCAGTAACACAGGGGGTAGGGAAAAACTGTTTTTT.

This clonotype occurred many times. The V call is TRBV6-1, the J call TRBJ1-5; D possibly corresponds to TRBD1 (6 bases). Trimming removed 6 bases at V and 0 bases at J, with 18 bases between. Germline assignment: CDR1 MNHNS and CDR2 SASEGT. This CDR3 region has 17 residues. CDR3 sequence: CASSSLPTGGSNQPQHF. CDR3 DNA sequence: TGTGCCAGCAGCTCATTACCGACAGGAGGTAGCAATCAGCCCCAGCATTTT.

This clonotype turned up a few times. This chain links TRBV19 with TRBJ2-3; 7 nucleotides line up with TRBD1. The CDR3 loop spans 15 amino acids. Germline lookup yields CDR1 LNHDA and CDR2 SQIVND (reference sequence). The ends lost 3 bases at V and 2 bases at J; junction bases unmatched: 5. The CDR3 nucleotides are TGTGCCAGTAGTATTGGACAGGCTCCCACAGATACGCAGTATTTT. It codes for CASSIGQAPTDTQYF. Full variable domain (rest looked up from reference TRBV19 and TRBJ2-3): DGGITQSPKYLFRKEGQNVTLSCEQNLNHDAMYWYRQDPGQGLRLIYYSQIVNDFQKGDIAEGYSVSREKKESFPLTVTSAQKNPTAFYLCASSIGQAPTDTQYFGPGTRLTVL.

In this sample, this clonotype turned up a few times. CDR3 coding DNA: TGTGCCAGCAGCTTGTCTATCACCGGGGAGCTGTTTTTT. Translation: CASSLSITGELFF. The chain couples TRBV7-9 to TRBJ2-2, with D hard to call. Germline CDR1 and CDR2: SEHNR and FQNEAQ (reference sequence). V was clipped by 3 bases and J by 4 bases, with 6 bases between them. The CDR3 is made up of 13 amino acids.

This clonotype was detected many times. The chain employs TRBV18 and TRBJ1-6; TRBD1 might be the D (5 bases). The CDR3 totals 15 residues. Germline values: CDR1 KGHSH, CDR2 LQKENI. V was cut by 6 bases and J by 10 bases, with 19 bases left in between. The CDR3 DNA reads TGTGCCAGCTCGACGGGGCTCGGTCGTGAGTCACCCCTCCACTTT. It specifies CASSTGLGRESPLHF.

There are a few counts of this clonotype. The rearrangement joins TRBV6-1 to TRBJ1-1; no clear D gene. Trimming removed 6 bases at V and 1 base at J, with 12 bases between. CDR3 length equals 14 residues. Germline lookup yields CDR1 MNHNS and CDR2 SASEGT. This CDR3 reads CASSPLRANTEAFF. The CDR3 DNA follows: TGTGCCAGCAGCCCCTTAAGAGCGAACACTGAAGCTTTCTTT.

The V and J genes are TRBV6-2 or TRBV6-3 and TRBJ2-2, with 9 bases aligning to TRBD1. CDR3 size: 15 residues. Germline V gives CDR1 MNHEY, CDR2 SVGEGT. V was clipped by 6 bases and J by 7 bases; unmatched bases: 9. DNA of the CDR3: TGTGCCAGCAGCCACAGGGGGCGCGGGGGCGGGGAGCTGTTTTTT. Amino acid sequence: CASSHRGRGGGELFF.

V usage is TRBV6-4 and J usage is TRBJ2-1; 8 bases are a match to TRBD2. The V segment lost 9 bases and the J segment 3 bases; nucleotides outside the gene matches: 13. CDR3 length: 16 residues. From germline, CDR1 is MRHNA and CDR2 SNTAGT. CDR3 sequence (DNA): TGTGCCAGAGAGTGCAGCGGGGGCCATCACTACAATGAGCAGTTCTTC. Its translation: CARECSGGHHYNEQFF.